The rows below give T cell receptor beta chains drawn from one sample of a study of lymphopenia after photon versus proton radiotherapy. Sequencing was performed with immunoSEQ multiplex PCR; in TCRdb, only in-frame clones are kept and a portion is missing. The sample has about 55,000 clones, approximately 84% seen once. Here the sequenced sample was peripheral blood, taken from a patient treated with proton-based radiotherapy. The receptors were sampled from a man in his 60s with pancreatic cancer. The CDR3 runs from the conserved cysteine through the conserved F or W. A D gene is named only where the DNA matches it firmly. The size of a clone is reported for some rows only, either as once, few or many, or as a class for expanded clones.

J | D | V | size | DNA | CDR3
TRBJ1-2 | TRBD1 | TRBV2 | few | TGTGCCAGCAGTCTACAGGGGAACTATGGCTACACCTTC | CASSLQGNYGYTF
TRBJ2-1 | TRBD2 | TRBV6-6 | once | TGTGCCAGCAGTCACAATCTAGCGGGAGGGTACAATGAGCAGTTCTTC | CASSHNLAGGYNEQFF
TRBJ2-7 | - | TRBV18 | - | TGTGCCAGCTCCCCTTCGGGACTCTCCTACGAGCAGTACTTC | CASSPSGLSYEQYF
TRBJ1-3 | - | TRBV28 | - | TGTGCCAGCAGTCCTCAGGCCGCCCCGGGAAACACCATATATTTT | CASSPQAAPGNTIYF
TRBJ1-2 | TRBD1 | TRBV19 | - | TGTGCCAGTAGTATCGACACAGGGGACCGCTATGGCTACACCTTC | CASSIDTGDRYGYTF
TRBJ1-1 | - | TRBV6-5 | - | TGTGCCAGCAGTACAGGTACAGCGAACACTGAAGCTTTCTTT | CASSTGTANTEAFF
TRBJ1-1 | - | TRBV9 | few | TGTGCCAGCAGCGCTCGACGAGACACTGAAGCTTTCTTT | CASSARRDTEAFF
TRBJ1-3 | - | TRBV6-1 | - | TGTGCCAGCAGTGAATCCCCCCCGGGGCCCACCTCTGGAAACACCATATATTTT | CASSESPPGPTSGNTIYF
TRBJ1-4 | - | TRBV28 | once | TGTGCCACCCAGGACTCCCTTCTCGAAAAACTGTTTTTT | CATQDSLLEKLFF
TRBJ2-7 | - | TRBV28 | - | TGTGCCAGCAGTTCCCTCGGGACCCTCCAAGAGCAGTACTTC | CASSSLGTLQEQYF
TRBJ2-1 | TRBD2 | TRBV6-5 | - | TGTGCCAGCAGAAATAGCGGGAGTGGCAATGAGCAGTTCTTC | CASRNSGSGNEQFF
TRBJ2-1 | - | TRBV5-6 | once | TGTGCCAGCAGCTTGGTAGCGGCGGATGAGCAGTTCTTC | CASSLVAADEQFF
TRBJ2-3 | TRBD1 | TRBV11-1 | few | TGTGCCAGCAGCACCACCAACAGGGGACGACAGGCAGATACGCAGTATTTT | CASSTTNRGRQADTQYF
TRBJ1-5 | - | TRBV6-1 | - | TGTGCCAGCAGTGGGGAAAGCAATCAGCCCCAGCATTTT | CASSGESNQPQHF
TRBJ2-7 | - | TRBV7-6 | - | TGTGCCAGCAGCTTATCAGGGAACTACGAGCAGTACTTC | CASSLSGNYEQYF
TRBJ2-5 | TRBD2 | TRBV19 | - | TGTGCCAGTAGTCCGGGACTAGCGTCAAGGGAGACCCAGTACTTC | CASSPGLASRETQYF
TRBJ1-2 | TRBD1 | TRBV6-5 | - | TGTGCCAGCAGTTTGACAGGGGACTATGGCTACACCTTC | CASSLTGDYGYTF
TRBJ1-2 | TRBD1 | TRBV7-9 | - | TGTGCCAGCAGCCGACGGGACAGTGGCTATGGCTACACCTTC | CASSRRDSGYGYTF
TRBJ2-3 | - | TRBV10-2 | - | TGCGCCAGCAGTGGCAGAACTGGAGATACGCAGTATTTT | CASSGRTGDTQYF
TRBJ2-3 | - | TRBV7-3 | - | TGTGCCAGCAGCTCAAGACCGGCGGATACGCAGTATTTT | CASSSRPADTQYF
TRBJ2-5 | TRBD1 | TRBV6-6 | - | TGTGCCAGCAGTGCGACTACAGGGGGCCAAGAGACCCAGTACTTC | CASSATTGGQETQYF
TRBJ2-7 | TRBD2 | TRBV5-4 | - | TGTGCCAGCAGCTTGGGAATTGCGGGAGACGAGCAGTACTTC | CASSLGIAGDEQYF
TRBJ2-7 | - | TRBV21-1 | - | TGTGCCAGCAGCAAAGCGAAGGGAGGGAACGAGCAGTACTTC | CASSKAKGGNEQYF
TRBJ2-2 | TRBD1 | TRBV6-5 | few | TGTGCCAGCAGGGGACAGGTGGAGACCGGGGAGCTGTTTTTT | CASRGQVETGELFF
TRBJ2-1 | - | TRBV18 | - | TGTGCCAGCTCACCAACGACTGAGCAGTTCTTC | CASSPTTEQFF
TRBJ2-1 | - | TRBV27 | - | TGTGCCAGCAGTTTAAGAGGGAATGAGCAGTTCTTC | CASSLRGNEQFF
TRBJ1-1 | - | TRBV28 | - | TGTGCCAGCAGTCTCGGGACACCTTACACTGAAGCTTTCTTT | CASSLGTPYTEAFF
TRBJ2-7 | - | TRBV25-1 | - | TGTGCCAGCAGGAGGTCAGGACCCAACTACGAGCAGTACTTC | CASRRSGPNYEQYF
TRBJ2-3 | TRBD1 | TRBV2 | - | TGTGCCAGCAGCCCTGGGACAGGGCCCCCAGATACGCAGTATTTT | CASSPGTGPPDTQYF
TRBJ2-5 | TRBD1 | TRBV14 | - | TGTGCCAGCAGCCCGACAGGGGGGTACTGGGGGACCCAGTACTTC | CASSPTGGYWGTQYF
TRBJ2-2 | - | TRBV19 | once | TGTGCCAGTAGAGTCGGGATCAGGGTGCGCGGGAACACCGGGGAGCTGTTTTTT | CASRVGIRVRGNTGELFF
TRBJ1-2 | - | TRBV2 | - | TGTGCCAGCAGTTTACAAGGGGACTCCTATGGCTACACCTTC | CASSLQGDSYGYTF
TRBJ2-7 | - | TRBV9 | - | TGTGCCAGCAGCGTAGAGGGTCGGCTTACAGGGACCCACGAGCAGTACTTC | CASSVEGRLTGTHEQYF
TRBJ2-1 | - | TRBV5-1 | - | TGCGCCAGCAGCTTGGGAAGGGGGGAGGGCTCCTACAATGAGCAGTTCTTC | CASSLGRGEGSYNEQFF
TRBJ1-5 | - | TRBV27 | - | TGTGCCAGCAGTTGGGGAGTGGGTCAGCCCCAGCATTTT | CASSWGVGQPQHF